What follows are 6 T cell receptor beta chains derived from one specimen sequenced in a study of blood T cell repertoires in COVID-19. Produced via immunoSEQ multiplex PCR; TCRdb's table is partial and in-frame only. The repertoire includes some 80,000 clones, approximately 86% of them detected once, and about 8.5% sits in the top ten. Sequencing was performed on peripheral blood. The source of these receptors is a man older than 75 with active or convalescent COVID-19.

V is TRBV6-1 and J is TRBJ2-7; perhaps TRBD1 as D (6 bases). The CDR3 covers 12 residues. From germline, CDR1 is MNHNS and CDR2 SASEGT. Trimming pared 6 bases from V and 4 bases from J, leaving 10 bases between. The CDR3 spells CASSPGQYEQYV. The CDR3 coding sequence is TGTGCCAGCAGCCCAGGACAGTACGAGCAGTACGTC.

The chain couples TRBV19 to TRBJ2-2; 8 bases agree with TRBD1. This CDR3 has 14 amino acids. Germline assignment: CDR1 LNHDA and CDR2 SQIVND (reference sequence). With V trimmed by 5 bases and J by 5 bases, 4 bases remained unmatched. The CDR3 reads CASSWDRRTGELFF. Written as DNA, the CDR3 is TGTGCCAGTAGTTGGGACAGGCGAACCGGGGAGCTGTTTTTT.

The rearrangement joins TRBV28 to TRBJ1-6; TRBD1 might be the D (6 bases). Per the germline V gene, CDR1 is MDHEN and CDR2 is SYDVKM. The V and J ends lost 2 bases and 5 bases respectively, with 10 bases between them. The CDR3 is 15 residues long. In DNA, the CDR3 is TGTGCCAGCAGTTTACCGGACAGAAATAATTCACCCCTCCACTTT. Encoded protein: CASSLPDRNNSPLHF.

The J gene is TRBJ1-3, the V gene TRBV4-1; TRBD1 agrees at 7 bases. CDR3 length equals 16 residues. CDR1 MGHRA and CDR2 YSYEKL come from the germline V gene. With V trimmed by 3 bases and J by 2 bases, 7 bases remained unmatched. The CDR3 coding sequence is TGCGCCAGCAGCCAGGGACGACAGGGCCCTGGAAACACCATATATTTT. Amino acid sequence: CASSQGRQGPGNTIYF.

In nucleotides, the CDR3 is TGTGCCAGCAGCCAAGTTCCGGGTTCGGACTATGGCTACACCTTC. Its protein is CASSQVPGSDYGYTF. The chain joins TRBV3-1 (or the pseudogene TRBV3-2) to TRBJ1-2, with D uncertain. Trimming took 1 base from V and 3 from J, leaving 12 bases between them. The CDR3 contains 15 residues. Germline V lookup: CDR1 LGHDT, CDR2 YNNKEL (reference sequence).

The chain carries TRBV3-1 (or the pseudogene TRBV3-2) and TRBJ1-3, with a tentative D call TRBD1 (5 bases). CDR3 size: 18 residues. Germline lookup yields CDR1 LGHDT and CDR2 YNNKEL (reference sequence). V gave up 5 bases and J gave up 0 bases, with 20 bases separating them. The CDR3 DNA follows: TGTGCCAGCAGCTTCGGAGCCGGGACTGGGGACTCTGGAAACACCATATATTTT. It is translated as CASSFGAGTGDSGNTIYF.